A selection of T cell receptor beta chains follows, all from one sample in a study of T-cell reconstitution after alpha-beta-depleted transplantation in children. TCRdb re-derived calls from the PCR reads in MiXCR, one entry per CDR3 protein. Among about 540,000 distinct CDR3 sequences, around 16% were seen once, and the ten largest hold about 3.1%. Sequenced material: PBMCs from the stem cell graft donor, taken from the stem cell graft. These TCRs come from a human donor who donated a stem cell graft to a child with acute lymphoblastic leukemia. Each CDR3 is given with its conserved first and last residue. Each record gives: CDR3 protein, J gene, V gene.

CDR3: CSVVPMNTEAFF
J: TRBJ1-1
V: TRBV29-1

CDR3: CSAIRGFEQFF
J: TRBJ2-1
V: TRBV20-1

CDR3: CSASGTGKDYEQYF
J: TRBJ2-7
V: TRBV20-1

CDR3: CASSETIGPYEQYF
J: TRBJ2-7
V: TRBV12-3/TRBV12-4

CDR3: CAWSEMGREQFF
J: TRBJ2-1
V: TRBV30

CDR3: CASSVVPGKVGENTEAFF
J: TRBJ1-1
V: TRBV9

CDR3: CASSFGLADEQFF
J: TRBJ2-1
V: TRBV5-1

CDR3: CASSLGAGGPYEQYF
J: TRBJ2-7
V: TRBV7-8

CDR3: CASSGTGSGRAPYEQYF
J: TRBJ2-7
V: TRBV10-1

CDR3: CASSLFRPNTDTQYF
J: TRBJ2-3
V: TRBV5-5